This T cell receptor beta chain was recovered during a study of OX40 agonist ivuxolimab in advanced cancers. Study observations and caveats: On average, CD8+ T cells had more expanded clones than CD4+.

Blood was sampled at baseline, cycle 4 day 1, and cycle 7 day 1. TCRdb's copy holds only in-frame clones and misses some; the assay was immunoSEQ multiplex PCR. The sample shows tens of thousands of clones, approximately 91% of them seen only once. Notes on this clone: Its antigen is still unknown. The junction differs from germline at one of its ends, possibly a read error.

The germline gives CDR1 LGHNA, CDR2 YSLEER. This CDR3 contains 13 residues. The clonotype was recovered from an adult with an advanced solid tumor such as melanoma, head and neck, liver or kidney cancer. The rearrangement uses TRBV4-3 and TRBJ2-1, with D possibly matching TRBD1 (8 bases). The sequenced sample was CD4+ or CD8+ T cells sorted from blood, obtained in a trial of the OX40 agonist ivuxolimab. CDR3 DNA sequence: TGCGCCAGCAGCCAAGTGGGGGGGACAGGTATCCTCTTC. Its protein product is CASSQVGGTGILF.